This T cell receptor beta chain is drawn from a study of tumor-infiltrating lymphocytes in primary liver carcinoma. CDR1 and CDR2 from the germline V gene are MNHEY and SVGAGI. CDR3 length: 12 residues. TCR beta cDNA was reverse-transcribed from 450 to 500 ng of total RNA. The reaction used a constant-region primer and ProtoScript II reverse transcriptase. Three rounds of nested multiplex PCR with slightly modified ARM-PCR produced TCR beta libraries. TRBV1-TRBV30 forward primers paired with a C-beta reverse primer were used in the first two PCR rounds, which ran roughly 9 cycles each. TCRdb re-called the multiplex PCR reads with MiXCR, one entry per CDR3 protein. The sample lists roughly 120,000 distinct CDR3 sequences; 64% were seen once. DNA and RNA were both co-extracted from approximately 20-30 mg of bulk tissue that had not been sorted.

The chain has TRBV6-5 and TRBJ2-7; D tentatively reads TRBD1 or TRBD2 (7 bases each). The sequence was collected from a woman in her fifties or sixties with primary liver carcinoma and hepatitis B virus infection. Sequencing used liver tumor tissue from sampling region 3. Described subset: tumor region T3, left-lateral pole. This CDR3 is CACRGGAYEQYF. The CDR3 DNA reads as TGTGCGTGCAGGGGGGGAGCCTACGAGCAGTACTTC.